The sequence of this T cell receptor beta chain was determined in a study of blood T cell repertoires in COVID-19. Background on the study: The analysed material was cDNA or gDNA that came from T cells, B-cell-depleted T cells, or PBMCs.

The assay was immunoSEQ multiplex PCR, and TCRdb's table has in-frame clones only and misses some. The sample has around 60,000 clones; 88% are singletons. Material for sequencing was peripheral blood. The source of this sequence is a man aged 50-60 years with active COVID-19.

The CDR3 here is CASSLSLAASYEQYF. The DNA for the CDR3 is TGTGCCAGCAGCTTATCCCTAGCGGCATCCTACGAGCAGTACTTC. This sequence joins TRBV11-2 and TRBJ2-7, with TRBD2 matching 7 bases. The ends lost 2 bases at V and 1 base at J; junction bases unmatched: 5. Germline CDR1 and CDR2: SGHAT and FQNNGV. The CDR3 extends over 15 amino acids.